Shown below are 3 T cell receptor beta chains from a single sample sequenced in a study of identifying expanded T cells in peripheral blood. Assay used: immunoSEQ multiplex PCR; TCRdb lists only in-frame clones, some missing. The sample contains around 60,000 clones, about four fifths of which appear only once. Sequenced: blood. These TCRs come from a person aged 18 to 75 in good health.

This clone occurred a few times. The V call is TRBV2, the J call TRBJ1-2; D is undetermined. V was trimmed by 7 bases and J by 5 bases, leaving 11 bases between them. CDR1 and CDR2 from the germline V gene are SNHLY and FYNNEI. The length of the CDR3 is 12 residues. CDR3 loop: CASTRDLYGYTF. The CDR3 coding sequence is TGTGCCAGCACTCGGGATCTTTATGGCTACACCTTC.

This clone has only one observation. The chain carries TRBV5-1 and TRBJ2-3; the match to TRBD1 covers 8 bases. The CDR3 extends over 15 amino acids. Trimming cost V 0 bases and J 5 bases; bases outside gene matches: 5. Looked up from germline, CDR1 is SGHRS and CDR2 is YFSETQ. The CDR3 nucleotides read TGCGCCAGCAGCTTGGACGGACAGGGACAAGATACGCAGTATTTT. Its translation: CASSLDGQGQDTQYF.

The chain has TRBV11-3 and TRBJ2-7, with no clear D. Looked up from germline, CDR1 is SGHNT and CDR2 is YENEEA. CDR3 length equals 13 residues. V lost 5 bases to trimming and J lost 5 bases, with 13 bases between them. This CDR3 reads CASSTGRINEQYF. CDR3 sequence (DNA): TGTGCCAGCAGCACGGGCCGGATCAACGAGCAGTACTTC.